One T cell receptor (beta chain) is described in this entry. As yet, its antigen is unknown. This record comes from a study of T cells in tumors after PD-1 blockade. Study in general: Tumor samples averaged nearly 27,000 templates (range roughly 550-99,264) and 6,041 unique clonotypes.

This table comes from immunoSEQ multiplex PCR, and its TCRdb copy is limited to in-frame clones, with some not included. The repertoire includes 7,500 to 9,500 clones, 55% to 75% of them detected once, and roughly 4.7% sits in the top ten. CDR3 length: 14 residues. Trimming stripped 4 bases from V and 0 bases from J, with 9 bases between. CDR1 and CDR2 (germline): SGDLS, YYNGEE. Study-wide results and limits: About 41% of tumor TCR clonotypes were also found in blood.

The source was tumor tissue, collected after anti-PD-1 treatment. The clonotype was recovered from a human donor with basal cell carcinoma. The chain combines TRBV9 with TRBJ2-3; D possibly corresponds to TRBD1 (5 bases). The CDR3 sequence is CASSRQSSTDTQYF. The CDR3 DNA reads TGTGCCAGCAGCCGACAGTCTAGCACAGATACGCAGTATTTT.